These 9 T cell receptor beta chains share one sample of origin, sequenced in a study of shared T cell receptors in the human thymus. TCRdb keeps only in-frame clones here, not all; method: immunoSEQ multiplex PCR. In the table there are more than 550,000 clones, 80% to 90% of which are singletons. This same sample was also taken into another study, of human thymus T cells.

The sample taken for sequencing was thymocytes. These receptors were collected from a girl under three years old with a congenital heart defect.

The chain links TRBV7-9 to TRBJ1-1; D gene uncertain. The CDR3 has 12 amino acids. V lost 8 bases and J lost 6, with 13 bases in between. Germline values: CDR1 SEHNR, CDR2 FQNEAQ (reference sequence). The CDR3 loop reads CASQLQVAEAFF. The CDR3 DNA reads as TGTGCCAGCCAACTCCAGGTCGCTGAAGCTTTCTTT.

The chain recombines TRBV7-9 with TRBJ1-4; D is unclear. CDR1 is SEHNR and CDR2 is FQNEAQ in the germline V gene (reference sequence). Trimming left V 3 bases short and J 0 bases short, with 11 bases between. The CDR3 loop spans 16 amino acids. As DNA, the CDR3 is TGTGCCAGCAGCTTCAACATCCACACAACTAATGAAAAACTGTTTTTT. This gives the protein CASSFNIHTTNEKLFF.

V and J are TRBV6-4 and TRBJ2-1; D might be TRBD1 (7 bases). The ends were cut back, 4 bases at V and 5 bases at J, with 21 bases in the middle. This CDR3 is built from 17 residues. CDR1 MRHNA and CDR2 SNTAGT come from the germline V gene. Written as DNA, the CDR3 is TGTGCCAGCAGTGGCGCCCACGGAGGGGGCCAAAACAATGAGCAGTTCTTC. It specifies CASSGAHGGGQNNEQFF.

For the CDR3, the DNA is TGTGCCAGCAGCTTAGGTACAGGAATCAGTCAGTACTTC. It codes for CASSLGTGISQYF. J is TRBJ2-7 and V is TRBV7-2, with TRBD1 as a possible D gene (5 bases). The CDR3 sequence is 13 residues long. The germline V gene has CDR1 SGHTA and CDR2 FQGNSA. Trimming took 1 base from V and 10 from J, leaving 14 bases between them.

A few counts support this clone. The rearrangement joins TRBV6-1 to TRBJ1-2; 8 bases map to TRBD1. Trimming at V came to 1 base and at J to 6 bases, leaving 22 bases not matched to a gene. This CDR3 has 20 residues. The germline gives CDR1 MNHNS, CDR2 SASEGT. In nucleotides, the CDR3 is TGTGCCAGCAGTGAAGAGGAGAAGGGGCAGGGGGCGCTGGCCATACATGGCTACACCTTC. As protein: CASSEEEKGQGALAIHGYTF.

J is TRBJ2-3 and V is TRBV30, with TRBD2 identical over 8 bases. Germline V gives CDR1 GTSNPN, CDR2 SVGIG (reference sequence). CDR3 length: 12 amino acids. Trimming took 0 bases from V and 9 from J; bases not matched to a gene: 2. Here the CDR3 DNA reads TGTGCCTGGAGTGTAGCGGGAGACACGCAGTATTTT. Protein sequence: CAWSVAGDTQYF.

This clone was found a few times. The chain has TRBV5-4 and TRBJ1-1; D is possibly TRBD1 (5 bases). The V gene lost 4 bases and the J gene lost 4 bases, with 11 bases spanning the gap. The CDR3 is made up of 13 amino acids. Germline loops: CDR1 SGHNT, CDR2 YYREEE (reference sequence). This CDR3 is CASSQGGFTEAFF. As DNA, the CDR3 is TGTGCCAGCAGCCAGGGAGGGTTCACTGAAGCTTTCTTT.

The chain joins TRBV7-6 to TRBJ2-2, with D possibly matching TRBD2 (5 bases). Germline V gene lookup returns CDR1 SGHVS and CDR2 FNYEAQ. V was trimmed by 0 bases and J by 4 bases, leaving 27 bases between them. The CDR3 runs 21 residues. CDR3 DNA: TGTGCCAGCAGCTTAGCCCTGCGGGCATCAAGTACGGGTCGCGGCACCGGGGAGCTGTTTTTT. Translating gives CASSLALRASSTGRGTGELFF.

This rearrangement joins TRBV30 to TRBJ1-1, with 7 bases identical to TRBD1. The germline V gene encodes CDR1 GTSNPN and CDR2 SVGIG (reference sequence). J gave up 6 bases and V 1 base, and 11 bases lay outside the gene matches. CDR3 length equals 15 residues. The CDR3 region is CAWSEPPRGGSEAFF. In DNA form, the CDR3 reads TGTGCCTGGAGTGAACCACCCCGAGGGGGCTCTGAAGCTTTCTTT.